Reported below is one T cell receptor beta chain. No cognate antigen has been identified for it. Within one base of it there is no much larger clone, and no base qualities were kept. Another Seattle source contributed samples from volunteer blood donors who had recovered from COVID-19. The collaborating institutions used their own protocols to collect whole blood in K2EDTA tubes. For TCRbeta analysis, collaborators shipped samples as frozen whole blood, isolated PBMCs, or DNA extracted from either of those sample types. The data were taken from a study of blood T cell repertoires in COVID-19 (TCRdb year 2020). Regarding the research as a whole: Samples from collaborators originated in the United States, Italy and Spain and spanned both the acute and convalescent phases of COVID-19. Subjects who had been exposed to COVID-19, were actively infected with it, or had recovered from it provided the deeply sampled blood TCRbeta repertoires that made up the dataset. HLA class I and class II types, where available, came from metadata supplied by the sample provider rather than from assay-based typing. The repertoires were released in a freely available public database intended as a resource for research on the immune response to SARS-CoV-2. The material from the prospective study consisted of cDNA or gDNA derived from T cells, B-cell-depleted T cells, or PBMCs. Samples were obtained from the ongoing ImmuneRACE study (first 160 participants) and from roughly 1,300 subjects provided by 6 global collaborators. The sample metadata nearly always contained a de-identified subject ID, COVID-19 status, age in years and sex. The paper as a whole reports these results and caveats: Clinical and demographic metadata were provided uncurated, with the amount varying by source and participant.

TCRbeta CDR3 regions were amplified from genomic DNA using the immunoSEQ Assay, a bias-controlled multiplex PCR. Turning to the authors' computational methods: Nucleated cell counts per sample were estimated from amplification of reference gene primers within the assay. Sequence reads were collapsed and filtered to measure the absolute abundance of every unique TCRbeta CDR3 rearrangement. For each sample, productive Simpson clonality was calculated as the square root of Simpson's diversity index across productive rearrangements. The table was pulled from immuneACCESS by TCRdb, which kept in-frame rearrangements only. Such tables lose some clones; where checked, under half of the loss comes from unresolved V genes, and the rest has no known cause. From that table come the V and J calls and clone size; the DNA was used to work out D and trimming. This sample holds 200,000 to 250,000 clones; about 89% were observed only once. Around 1.7% of the sample comes from the top ten.

The CDR3, cysteine through phenylalanine, is 14 amino acids long. Only the CDR3 region is kept as DNA, spanning 42 bases read in frame from base 1. Reading the germline V gene (reference sequence) gives CDR1 LGHDT and CDR2 YNNKEL. The V end gives up 2 bases and the J end 7 bases, leaving 2 bases in the junction not matched to a gene. Here the chain combines TRBV3-1 (or the pseudogene TRBV3-2) and TRBJ2-7, and 13 junction bases match TRBD2. This clonotype was sampled from a woman aged 60-70 years who had recovered from COVID-19. Sequences were obtained from peripheral blood. The CDR3 protein is CASSQPGLAGEQYF. The nucleotide sequence reads TGTGCCAGCAGCCAACCGGGACTAGCGGGGGAGCAGTACTTC.